The T cell receptor beta chain under discussion was sequenced for a study of T cells after yellow fever vaccination. The CDR3 has 15 residues. Germline V gene lookup returns CDR1 LGHDT and CDR2 YNNKEL (reference sequence). Trimming shortened V by 3 bases and J by 0 bases, and 10 bases separated the two germline ends. Findings and limits, study-wide: It was the secondary response that reached its peak faster, day 5 versus 15, but it was weaker. Most primary-vaccination clones recurred post-booster (around 95% CD4, around 86% CD8).

TCRdb reanalysed the 5' RACE reads using MiXCR and keeps one entry per CDR3 protein. The sample lists roughly 400,000 distinct CDR3 sequences, around 20% occurring once. On this clonotype itself: Its antigen is not known.

The material sequenced was PBMCs, taken before the yellow fever booster vaccination. The chain links TRBV3-1 to TRBJ2-3; no clear D. This clonotype originated in a man between 18 and 35 years old who received the YFV17D yellow fever vaccine. The CDR3, as DNA: TGTGCCAGCAGCCACAGGTATTTGAGCACAGATACGCAGTATTTT. Translation: CASSHRYLSTDTQYF.